The clone carrying this T cell receptor beta chain has at least ten counts. The sample is drawn from a study of regulatory T cells in long-lasting Graves disease. There are 16 residues in the CDR3. V trimming: 3 bases; J trimming: 6 bases; junction bases outside the gene matches: 13. The V gene's germline CDR1 is SGHDT and CDR2 YYEEEE. HTBI primers from iRepertoire and Arm-PCR of CDR3 regions yielded the TCR beta libraries. One entry per CDR3 protein results from TCRdb running MiXCR on the multiplex PCR reads. Here the sample spans fewer than 400,000 distinct CDR3 sequences, about 20% being singletons. The time point: persistent/refractory GD, antithyroid drugs over 5 years with positive TRAb. After RNA was extracted from PBMCs, the TCR library was made from it.

The J gene is TRBJ1-2, the V gene TRBV5-6; TRBD1 agrees at 8 bases. The source is a female donor with Graves disease. Sequencing used peripheral blood mononuclear cells (PBMCs), obtained when the disease was refractory, from a patient treated with antithyroid drugs. The CDR3: CASSSNRRQGFNGYTF. The CDR3 DNA is TGTGCCAGCAGCTCAAATCGTCGACAGGGGTTCAATGGCTACACCTTC.